This T cell receptor beta chain appears in the sequencing data of a study of regulatory T cells in long-lasting Graves disease (dated by TCRdb to the early 2020s). Describing the broader study: Newly diagnosed Graves' disease patients had taken antithyroid drugs for less than 3 months. TCR sequencing covered some 13 persistent and approximately 20 newly diagnosed Graves' disease patients, some 33 samples in total. The study took place in China and was registered as a clinical trial. Persistent Graves' disease patients were compared with newly diagnosed Graves' disease patients by peripheral blood TCR sequencing and RNA sequencing.

V is pruned by 0 bases and J by 8 bases, leaving 9 bases of the junction without a gene match. CDR3 length: 16 amino acids, cysteine to phenylalanine. Just CDR3 DNA is preserved here, 48 bases in frame from base 1. Based on the germline V gene, the CDR1 and CDR2 sequences are SGDLS and YYNGEE. This clonotype has only a few counts. Its cognate antigen has yet to be identified. No base-level quality is on record; no much larger clone is a single base apart. Overall study outcomes, separate from this receptor: Preferential use of TRBV28, TRBJ1-2 and TRBJ2-5 was observed in persistent disease, whereas TRBV20-1 and TRBJ2-1 were favored in newly diagnosed disease. Persistent patients shared more public clonotypes among themselves (more than 2,500) than newly diagnosed patients did (about 970). Sequencing and analysis were limited to the TCR beta chain. The small sample size was acknowledged by the authors as a limitation that may reduce accuracy. The study examined only peripheral blood because the primary lesion, thyroid tissue, could not be accessed. Lower TCR Shannon entropy and fewer highly expanded clones were observed in persistent Graves' disease patients than in newly diagnosed patients, which suggested clonal expansion.

Sample time point, as interpreted from the label and publication: newly diagnosed GD, antithyroid drugs for less than 3 months. For both TCR sequencing and RNA sequencing, RNA was extracted from PBMCs using TRIzol. Graves' disease was diagnosed according to American Thyroid Association guidelines. Patients were recruited from an endocrinology department in Xi'an, China. Each patient gave around 9 milliliters of peripheral blood, collected in an EDTA anticoagulant tube. Ficoll Paque Plus density gradient separation was used to isolate PBMCs, and no further T cell sorting was done. An Agilent 2100 Bioanalyzer and agarose gel were used to check RNA quality, and a NanoDrop 2000 was used to measure RNA concentration. Libraries came from multiplex PCR. Reads for this sample came from an Illumina HiSeq 4000. To build TCR beta libraries, CDR3 regions were amplified by Arm-PCR using iRepertoire HTBI primers. PCR products were gel purified before sequencing. Per the original workflow: Gene usage analysis of CDR3 amino acid clonotypes relied on the roughly 64 TRBV and around 13 TRBJ segments identified across samples. COPE and FqMerger were used to merge filtered high-quality paired reads into contigs. Contigs were aligned with BLAST to IMGT TRBV, TRBD and TRBJ reference genes, and CDR3 was defined per IMGT. Any clonotype with a frequency above 0.1% was classified as a highly expanded clone. Shannon entropy served as the measure of repertoire diversity, while the Gini coefficient captured V-J evenness. Clonotypes shared by more than one individual were considered public. The public sequencing data were trimmed at Q25 with fastp and processed into clonotypes with MiXCR by TCRdb, which kept only in-frame beta chains. Merged by CDR3 protein, the rows form single entries marked with the most common genes and DNA. The V and J calls come from TCRdb's annotation, not from the publication. The sample data list about 450,000 distinct CDR3 sequences, and about a sixth of these were observed just once. About 10% of the sample is in the top ten clones.

These same data were also listed under a study on T cells in Graves' hyperthyroidism and ophthalmopathy. In that second paper, the authors write: Stable Graves' hyperthyroidism was defined as no progression to ophthalmopathy during 18 months of follow-up. Hyperthyroidism patients were newly diagnosed, had a disease duration of under 2 months, and were aged 18 to 65 years. Any patient with an uncontrolled infection, another autoimmune disease, pregnancy or lactation was excluded. Diagnoses relied on clinical symptoms, serum thyroxine and TRAb, thyroid ultrasound and orbital computed tomography. For the first round of RT-PCR on the TCR CDR3, the HTBI primer set was used together with the Qiagen OneStep RT-PCR kit. Most expanded thyroid clonotypes (frequency above 0.001) were also detected in blood, a finding suggesting that blood repertoires may reflect thyroid immune responses. A 13 V-J signature model separated ophthalmopathy from stable hyperthyroidism, with roughly 88% sensitivity and just under 84% specificity in cross-validation and 80%/75% in testing. During validation, the model predicted progression to ophthalmopathy a median of around 7 months ahead of onset, with roughly 65% sensitivity and 72% to 80% specificity. TCR V-J signatures able to tell the groups apart were searched for in a discovery cohort of 100 patients, of whom around 43 had Graves' ophthalmopathy and 55 to 65 had stable Graves' hyperthyroidism. An independent validation cohort of 18 to 20 hyperthyroidism patients and approximately 16 patients who later progressed to ophthalmopathy tested prospective prediction of ophthalmopathy. The 100 discovery patients were randomly split 7:3 into training and test sets. The study also compared thyroid tissue and blood T-cell repertoires from 6 or 7 Graves' hyperthyroidism patients. Following sampling, methimazole starting at 30 mg daily was given to hyperthyroidism patients, and high-dose intravenous methylprednisolone was given to ophthalmopathy patients. A second multiplex PCR round built the libraries, followed by size selection and purification. Libraries were sequenced paired-end with 100 bp reads on an Illumina HiSeq2000. SOAPnuke was used to process the raw data, with reads discarded if the reads contained adapters or uncalled bases, had a mean Phred below 15, or lacked an exact constant-primer or identifier match. COPE v1.2.5 was used to merge high-quality paired reads, and clonotypes were defined as unique nucleotide sequences. MiTCR v1.1 was used to align clonotypes to the IMGT TRBV, TRBD and TRBJ reference segments. The analysis included only V-J combinations with a frequency above 0.0001, which together covered more than 98% of the repertoires. The TCS score was defined as the ratio of F50 (clonal expansion) to E x V (chaos), calculated using BLOSUM62-based TCRdist between CDR3 peptides within each V-J. Welch's t-statistics and random forest reduced fewer than 600 V-J features to 10 to 15, which were used in a naive Bayes classifier (R e1071). No statistical method was used to set the sample size in advance, and investigators knew the group allocation. According to the paper, TCR Vbeta CDR3 sequencing was carried out on 135 peripheral blood samples, which came from 40 to 45 ophthalmopathy, approximately 72 hyperthyroidism and some 17 progressor patients.

The sequence links TRBV9 to TRBJ2-1; TRBD2 aligns with 9 central bases. Sequenced material: peripheral blood mononuclear cells (PBMCs), taken at new diagnosis, from a patient treated with antithyroid drugs. This clonotype was obtained from a woman in her thirties with Graves disease. Donor details come from another sample of the same person, matched by shared clones. The DNA sequence is TGTGCCAGCAGCGTAGAACGAGCGGGAGGTGCCGATGAGCAGTTCTTC. Translated, it reads CASSVERAGGADEQFF.